Following are 15 T cell receptor beta chains from one sample sequenced in a study of blood T cell repertoires in COVID-19. Assay used: immunoSEQ multiplex PCR; TCRdb lists only in-frame clones, some missing. The repertoire includes 210,000 or so clones, over 75% of them detected once, and around 5.9% sits in the top ten. Source material: peripheral blood. The receptors derive from a woman between 40 and 50 years old who had recovered from COVID-19.

The chain couples TRBV12-3 or TRBV12-4 to TRBJ1-1; D gene uncertain. This CDR3 has 13 residues. Trimming shortened V by 6 bases and J by 5 bases, and 13 bases separated the two germline ends. The CDR3 sequence is CASRINRLTEAFF. CDR3 nucleotides: TGTGCCAGCAGAATCAACAGATTAACTGAAGCTTTCTTT.

This chain uses TRBV5-1 with TRBJ2-1; 7 positions agree with TRBD2. The CDR3 has 18 amino acids. The germline CDR1 and CDR2 sequences are SGHRS and YFSETQ. After removal of 3 bases from V and 6 bases from J, the junction contained 18 bases not matched to a gene. In nucleotides, the CDR3 is TGCGCCAGCAGCTCACTTCCCCCTACGGGAGGCCTCTTCAATGAGCAGTTCTTC. It encodes CASSSLPPTGGLFNEQFF.

The CDR3 sequence is CASSLFQTYEQYF. The CDR3 DNA is TGTGCCAGCAGCTTATTCCAGACCTACGAGCAGTACTTC. The chain employs TRBV11-1 and TRBJ2-7; D gene ambiguous. Germline lookup yields CDR1 SGHAT and CDR2 FQDESV (reference sequence). Trimming pared 2 bases from V and 2 bases from J, leaving 7 bases between. The CDR3 is 13 amino acids.

The chain joins TRBV7-9 to TRBJ2-3, with 8 bases matching TRBD1. CDR3 length equals 13 residues. The ends lost 5 bases at V and 5 bases at J; junction bases unmatched: 3. Germline CDR1 and CDR2: SEHNR and FQNEAQ (reference sequence). CDR3 nucleotide sequence: TGTGCCAGCAGCGGACAGGGCGTAGATACGCAGTATTTT. This gives the protein CASSGQGVDTQYF.

The chain joins TRBV15 to TRBJ2-7; possibly TRBD1 for D (7 bases). The V end lost 5 bases, the J end lost 4 bases, and 24 bases lay between the germline ends. Germline-derived CDR1 and CDR2 are LNHNV and YYDKDF (reference sequence). This CDR3 is 17 amino acids long. The CDR3 nucleotides are TGTGCCACCAGCTCTAGGACAGGCCTGGGGACTTCATACGAGCAGTACTTC. Protein: CATSSRTGLGTSYEQYF.

The chain has TRBV30 and TRBJ2-2; perhaps TRBD2 as D (5 bases). CDR3 length: 13 residues. Germline V gene data show CDR1 as GTSNPN and CDR2 as SVGIG (reference sequence). Trimming took 7 bases from V and 4 from J, leaving 13 bases between them. The CDR3 DNA reads as TGTGCCTTCTCCTCGGGATTCACCGGGGAGCTGTTTTTT. It encodes CAFSSGFTGELFF.

The chain joins TRBV23-1 to TRBJ2-1; TRBD1 might be the D (6 bases). Being an ORF, TRBV23-1 has a function that is uncertain. The length of the CDR3 is 15 residues. The chain's CDR3 is CGGSFQGTAYNEQFF. CDR3 coding DNA: TGCGGCGGCTCCTTTCAGGGGACCGCCTACAATGAGCAGTTCTTC.

V gene TRBV6-1 combines with J gene TRBJ1-4; no clear D gene. This CDR3 is 15 amino acids long. Germline CDR1 and CDR2: MNHNS and SASEGT. V was cut by 2 bases and J by 0 bases, with 7 bases left in between. This CDR3 reads CASSESSATNEKLFF. Written as DNA, the CDR3 is TGTGCCAGCAGTGAAAGTTCAGCAACTAATGAAAAACTGTTTTTT.

The chain uses TRBV27 and TRBJ1-1, with 8 bases fitting TRBD1. In germline, CDR1 is MNHEY, CDR2 SMNVEV (reference sequence). V shed 3 bases, J shed 1 base, and the junction held 1 base outside the gene matches. The CDR3 runs to 14 residues. The CDR3 protein is CASSFGTGNTEAFF. For the CDR3, the DNA is TGTGCCAGCAGTTTTGGGACAGGGAACACTGAAGCTTTCTTT.

The gene calls are TRBV6-5 and TRBJ1-1; perhaps TRBD1 as D (6 bases). The ends were cut back, 2 bases at V and 4 bases at J, with 11 bases in the middle. Germline V gene sequence: CDR1 MNHEY, CDR2 SVGAGI. This CDR3 region has 14 residues. The CDR3 reads CASSYRTGTTEAFF. Written as DNA, the CDR3 is TGTGCCAGCAGTTACCGTACAGGGACCACTGAAGCTTTCTTT.

CDR3 DNA sequence: TGTGCCAGCAGTTTCACCGGTGGCGAGCAGTACTTC. Protein product: CASSFTGGEQYF. The chain has TRBV12-3 or TRBV12-4 and TRBJ2-7; D uncertain. CDR3 length equals 12 residues. Trimming left V 3 bases short and J 6 bases short, with 9 bases between.

The CDR3 region has the DNA TGCGCCAGCAGCCAAATAGCGGGGAACTCCTACGAGCAGTACTTC. It codes for CASSQIAGNSYEQYF. This chain joins TRBV4-3 and TRBJ2-7, with TRBD2 matching 8 bases. V gave up 2 bases and J gave up 0 bases; unmatched junction bases: 3. Germline V gives CDR1 LGHNA, CDR2 YSLEER. The CDR3 extends over 15 amino acids.

The chain employs TRBV10-3 and TRBJ2-7, with D tentatively TRBD1 (6 bases). This CDR3 region has 13 residues. Per the germline V gene, CDR1 is ENHRY and CDR2 is SYGVKD. The V gene lost 4 bases and the J gene lost 2 bases, with 9 bases spanning the gap. The CDR3: CAISGQDPYEQYF. CDR3 in DNA: TGTGCCATCAGTGGACAGGATCCCTACGAGCAGTACTTC.

This chain links TRBV2 with TRBJ2-3; tentative D call: TRBD2 (5 bases). The CDR3 sequence is 16 residues long. Germline loops: CDR1 SNHLY, CDR2 FYNNEI. Trimming shortened V by 4 bases and J by 5 bases, and 19 bases separated the two germline ends. CDR3 protein: CASSASSVYMGDTQYF. DNA of the CDR3: TGTGCCAGCAGTGCGAGTAGCGTCTATATGGGAGATACGCAGTATTTT.

The chain uses TRBV27 and TRBJ1-1, with TRBD1 matching 8 bases. Germline values: CDR1 MNHEY, CDR2 SMNVEV (reference sequence). The J segment lost 11 bases and the V segment lost 0 bases, leaving 8 bases of the junction unmatched. CDR3 length: 14 amino acids. The CDR3: CASSLSFWGQAAFF. As DNA, the CDR3 is TGTGCCAGCAGTTTATCGTTTTGGGGACAGGCCGCTTTCTTT.